This T cell receptor beta chain was identified in a study of cytomegalovirus exposure and HLA in healthy donors. This clone was found once. What it recognizes is unknown. Primers: 60 Vbeta forward and 13 Jbeta reverse. The repertoire was sequenced with immunoSEQ multiplex PCR; TCRdb's copy has only in-frame clones and lacks some. The top ten clones hold approximately 2.6% of a sample with 180,000 or so clones, about four fifths of them seen once. The length of the CDR3 is 11 residues. Germline V CDR1 and CDR2: SEHNR, FQNEAQ (reference sequence). Trimming took off 4 bases at V and 3 bases at J, with 3 bases between the two ends. Study-wide points: Later on, an analysis found that several of the most significant clusters appeared to be linked to common viral pathogens, which included parvovirus B19.

The V gene is TRBV7-9, the J gene TRBJ2-5, with D hard to call. The receptor was isolated from a female donor in good health and CMV-seronegative. The specimen was PBMCs. This CDR3 is CASSSKETQYF. The CDR3 DNA is TGTGCCAGCAGCTCAAAAGAGACCCAGTACTTC.